Each of the 19 T cell receptor beta chains below was sequenced from the same sample in a study of blood T cell repertoires in COVID-19. Some clones are missing from TCRdb's copy, which holds only in-frame ones; the method was immunoSEQ multiplex PCR. Here the sample spans about 340,000 clones, 91% being singletons. The sample comprised peripheral blood. Every receptor here comes from a woman aged 18 to 35 who had recovered from COVID-19.

The genes are TRBV21-1 and TRBJ2-1; whether TRBD1, the table's D call, matches the DNA was not checked. TRBV21-1 is a documented pseudogene. This CDR3 contains 16 residues. The chain's CDR3 is CASSKVWGQLYNEQFF. The DNA for the CDR3 is TGTGCCAGCAGCAAAGTTTGGGGACAACTCTACAATGAGCAGTTCTTC.

CDR3 in DNA: TGTGCCTGGAGTTGGTACAGACTGAACACTGAAGCTTTCTTT. Translating gives CAWSWYRLNTEAFF. The rearrangement links TRBV30 to TRBJ1-1; D uncertain. Germline lookup yields CDR1 GTSNPN and CDR2 SVGIG (reference sequence). The length of the CDR3 is 14 residues. V dropped 2 bases and J dropped 0 bases, with 10 bases sitting between them.

This clone was detected only once. The chain links TRBV19 to TRBJ1-2; D perhaps matches TRBD1 (6 bases). The CDR3 runs to 17 residues. V was clipped by 3 bases and J by 8 bases, with 25 bases between them. Germline CDR1 LNHDA, CDR2 SQIVND (reference sequence). The CDR3 region is CASSMFRRDTTSRGYTF. As DNA, the CDR3 is TGTGCCAGTAGTATGTTTCGTCGGGACACAACTAGTCGAGGCTACACCTTC.

V is TRBV30 and J is TRBJ2-3; TRBD2 matches 12 bases. Trimming took 1 base from V and 0 from J; bases not matched to a gene: 5. The V gene's germline CDR1 is GTSNPN and CDR2 SVGIG (reference sequence). This CDR3 has 17 amino acids. The CDR3 sequence is CAWSGLGTSGSTDTQYF. In nucleotides, the CDR3 is TGTGCCTGGAGTGGCCTCGGGACTAGCGGGAGCACAGATACGCAGTATTTT.

V usage is TRBV5-4 and J usage is TRBJ2-3, with 7 bases fitting TRBD1. Trimming removed 4 bases from V and 2 bases from J; junction bases left unmatched: 7. The CDR3 loop spans 15 amino acids. Germline lookup yields CDR1 SGHNT and CDR2 YYREEE (reference sequence). CDR3 region: CASSLPGQLTDTQYF. CDR3 DNA: TGTGCCAGCAGCCTGCCGGGACAGCTCACAGATACGCAGTATTTT.

This chain connects TRBV20-1 to TRBJ2-1, with D tentatively TRBD2 (5 bases). The V and J ends lost 3 bases and 8 bases respectively, with 17 bases between them. There are 14 residues in the CDR3. The germline V gene has CDR1 DFQATT and CDR2 SNEGSKA (reference sequence). The CDR3 DNA follows: TGCAGTGCTAGTATCCTAGCATCTGGGGATGAGCAGTTCTTC. It yields the protein CSASILASGDEQFF.

V gene TRBV9 combines with J gene TRBJ2-1; a possible D gene is TRBD2 (5 bases). Trimming cost V 1 base and J 6 bases, with 14 bases left between them. CDR3 length: 15 residues. Germline V CDR1 and CDR2: SGDLS, YYNGEE. The CDR3 nucleotides are TGTGCCAGCAGCGTATCGGGGAGACCGGGCAATGAGCAGTTCTTC. Residues: CASSVSGRPGNEQFF.

V is TRBV2 and J is TRBJ2-7, with 11 bases identical to TRBD2. Germline trimming cut 8 bases from V and 3 bases from J; bases unmatched to any gene: 6. Germline CDR1 SNHLY, CDR2 FYNNEI. The CDR3 contains 14 residues. This CDR3 reads CASQPGLAGYEQYV. CDR3 coding DNA: TGTGCCAGCCAACCTGGACTAGCGGGCTACGAGCAGTACGTC.

The chain employs TRBV24-1 and TRBJ2-1, with D unclear. CDR3 length: 13 amino acids. Trimming left V 5 bases short and J 0 bases short, with 4 bases between. Germline V CDR1 and CDR2: KGHDR, SFDVKD. For the CDR3, the DNA is TGTGCCACCAGTGGCGGCTCCTACAATGAGCAGTTCTTC. It specifies CATSGGSYNEQFF.

The chain couples TRBV6-5 to TRBJ1-2; D is perhaps TRBD1 (5 bases). CDR3 length: 10 amino acids. V dropped 7 bases and J dropped 8 bases, with 8 bases sitting between them. In germline, CDR1 is MNHEY, CDR2 SVGAGI. CDR3 protein: CASKGLGYTF. The CDR3 DNA reads TGTGCCAGCAAGGGGTTGGGCTACACCTTC.

V and J are TRBV5-1 and TRBJ1-1, with a weak D call TRBD1 (5 bases). Trimming removed 4 bases at V and 11 bases at J, with 12 bases between. Germline CDR1 reads SGHRS; CDR2 reads YFSETQ. The CDR3 covers 11 residues. The DNA of the CDR3 is TGCGCCAGCAGCACCGGGGGGTCGGCTTTCTTT. Protein product: CASSTGGSAFF.

The chain couples TRBV7-2 to TRBJ2-3; a weak D match, TRBD2 (5 bases). CDR1 is SGHTA and CDR2 is FQGNSA in the germline V gene. Between the trimmed V and J ends, which lost 2 bases and 5 bases, there was a span of 11 bases. The CDR3 is 14 amino acids. CDR3 loop: CASSLRGSGDTQYF. Written as DNA, the CDR3 is TGTGCCAGCAGCTTACGGGGTTCAGGAGATACGCAGTATTTT.

The gene calls are TRBV9 and TRBJ2-1, with 14 bases matching TRBD2. V shed 3 bases and J 6 bases; nucleotides not matched to a gene: 20. Germline V gives CDR1 SGDLS, CDR2 YYNGEE. CDR3 length: 21 amino acids. The CDR3 loop is CASSETARTGGLAGVGNEQFF. Written as DNA, the CDR3 is TGTGCCAGCAGCGAAACCGCCCGGACAGGGGGACTAGCGGGAGTCGGCAATGAGCAGTTCTTC.

The count of this clone is one. V gene TRBV15 combines with J gene TRBJ2-5; D gene uncertain. The CDR3 covers 13 residues. Germline loops: CDR1 LNHNV, CDR2 YYDKDF (reference sequence). V lost 4 bases to trimming and J lost 5 bases, with 11 bases between them. CDR3 residues: CATSKPPVETQYF. The DNA for the CDR3 is TGTGCCACCAGCAAACCCCCGGTGGAGACCCAGTACTTC.

This chain connects TRBV21-1 to TRBJ1-1. TRBV21-1 is an annotated pseudogene. The CDR3 runs 15 residues. In DNA form, the CDR3 reads TGTGCCAGCAGGACCGGGCGGGGGCGAGATGGTGAAGCTTTCTTT. Translating it yields CASRTGRGRDGEAFF.

The rearrangement joins TRBV24-1 to TRBJ1-2; D gene unclear. V was trimmed by 4 bases and J by 8 bases, leaving 16 bases between them. The length of the CDR3 is 14 residues. Germline V gives CDR1 KGHDR, CDR2 SFDVKD. CDR3 sequence reads: CATSDPSSGGGYTF. The CDR3 DNA sequence: TGTGCCACCAGTGACCCTTCATCAGGAGGAGGCTACACCTTC.

The CDR3 sequence is CASSYSSGRSTGELFF. The DNA for the CDR3 is TGTGCCAGCAGTTACTCCAGCGGGAGAAGCACCGGGGAGCTGTTTTTT. The chain is built from TRBV6-5 and TRBJ2-2; 8 bases line up with TRBD2. The CDR3 loop spans 16 amino acids. Trimming at V came to 0 bases and at J to 4 bases, leaving 4 bases not matched to a gene. The germline gives CDR1 MNHEY, CDR2 SVGAGI.

The chain joins TRBV30 to TRBJ1-1; the match to TRBD1 covers 7 bases. From germline, CDR1 is GTSNPN and CDR2 SVGIG (reference sequence). The CDR3 has 11 residues. CDR3 DNA sequence: TGTGCGAGACAGGGACCCACTGAAGCTTTCTTT. Amino acid sequence: CARQGPTEAFF.

The CDR3 nucleotides are TGTGCCAGTACTAAGGGACAGGGTCCATATACTGAAGCTTTCTTT. The encoded protein is CASTKGQGPYTEAFF. The V gene is TRBV19, the J gene TRBJ1-1; 9 nucleotides match TRBD1. The J segment lost 5 bases and the V segment lost 7 bases, leaving 11 bases of the junction unmatched. The CDR3 runs to 15 residues. Germline V CDR1 and CDR2: LNHDA, SQIVND (reference sequence).